The T cell receptor beta chain under discussion was sequenced for a study of beta chain features in type 1 diabetes. Researchers reported sorting CD4+ naive, central memory, regulatory and stem cell-like memory cells via CD45RO/CCR7/CD25/CD127/CD95/CD27. Looked up from germline, CDR1 is MNHNS and CDR2 is SASEGT. The CDR3 sequence is 13 residues long. V shed 3 bases and J shed 9 bases, with 12 bases lying between them. Study-wide points: Across patients, naive, central memory and Treg TCRB repertoires exhibited apparently greater similarity than was observed across healthy donors. For cells with high TCR expression, cDNA sequencing could yield over-representation.

Investigators reverse transcribed all isolated RNA, so they sequenced expressed TCRB transcripts. It was found that naive, central memory and regulatory T cell samples averaged roughly 3.5 million reads. Profiled with immunoSEQ multiplex PCR; TCRdb holds only in-frame clones, not every one. The sample has roughly 400,000 clones; roughly 14% are singletons. In this sample, this clone turned up a few times. Its antigen is unidentified. The chain carries TRBV6-1 and TRBJ2-1; possibly TRBD1 for D (5 bases). Sequencing input: naive CD4+ T cells from blood. The clonotype originates from a young man in good health. CDR3 sequence reads: CASSDSRVGEQFF. The CDR3, as DNA: TGTGCCAGCAGTGATAGCAGGGTCGGTGAGCAGTTCTTC.